The 11 T cell receptor beta chains in this list originate from one sample, sequenced in a study of shared clonotypes between healthy human individuals (dated by TCRdb to 2018 to 2021). CD8 naive samples were CD45RO-negative cells positively selected for CCR7, giving a CD45RA+CCR7+ population that excluded TemRA cells. Library prep was done by the immunoSEQ multiplex PCR assay. TCRdb took this table from immuneACCESS and kept in-frame rearrangements with V and J called. Such tables lack part of the clones; where checked against another copy, unresolved V genes explain under half of the gap, and the rest is unexplained. The sample yields around 1,900,000 clones; around 95% were counted once. Less than 2% of the sample is taken by the ten largest. Sequenced material: naive CD8+ T cells from PBMCs. Per the publication, the cell subset or site label means: CD45RA+CCR7+. The receptors shown here come from a man aged 18 to 29 in good health. Some clones in this sample may be carry-over from other donors' samples.

The chain couples TRBV27 to TRBJ1-5, with D tentatively TRBD1 (6 bases). Per the germline V gene, CDR1 is MNHEY and CDR2 is SMNVEV (reference sequence). The ends were cut back, 6 bases at V and 2 bases at J, with 17 bases in the middle. This CDR3 is built from 16 residues. DNA of the CDR3: TGTGCCAGCAGCACTAGAGGGGGGCTCGGCAATCAGCCCCAGCATTTT. The encoded protein is CASSTRGGLGNQPQHF.

The V gene is TRBV5-6, the J gene TRBJ2-1; no clear D gene. There are 13 residues in the CDR3. V gave up 2 bases and J gave up 10 bases, with 13 bases separating them. CDR1 SGHDT and CDR2 YYEEEE come from the germline V gene. The CDR3 DNA reads TGTGCCAGCAGCTTCTTATCCGGCTACGAGCAGTTCTTC. Translated, it gives CASSFLSGYEQFF.

V is TRBV28 and J is TRBJ2-7; the match to TRBD2 covers 11 bases. V lost 2 bases to trimming and J lost 3 bases; unmatched junction nucleotides: 12. Germline CDR1 and CDR2: MDHEN and SYDVKM. This CDR3 has 18 residues. CDR3 bases: TGTGCCAGCAGTTTAAGTCTAGCGGGAGGTAATCCCCTCTACGAGCAGTACTTC. It encodes CASSLSLAGGNPLYEQYF.

This clone was recorded once. The chain uses TRBV9 and TRBJ2-5, with TRBD2 as a possible D gene (5 bases). This CDR3 is 14 amino acids long. Trimming left V 0 bases short and J 1 base short, with 7 bases between. Germline V gene lookup returns CDR1 SGDLS and CDR2 YYNGEE. The CDR3 DNA reads TGTGCCAGCAGCGTAGATCTAGCCCAAGAGACCCAGTACTTC. Amino acids: CASSVDLAQETQYF.

The DNA for the CDR3 is TGTGCCAGCAGTTTTGAGGACGGCTATGGCTACACCTTC. It translates to CASSFEDGYGYTF. V gene TRBV28 combines with J gene TRBJ1-2; no definite D call. The germline V gene encodes CDR1 MDHEN and CDR2 SYDVKM. The CDR3 covers 13 residues. The V and J ends lost 3 bases and 4 bases respectively, with 9 bases between them.

The chain employs TRBV6-5 and TRBJ2-7, with 12 bases fitting TRBD2. This CDR3 is 15 amino acids long. With V trimmed by 4 bases and J by 3 bases, 4 bases remained unmatched. Germline V CDR1 and CDR2: MNHEY, SVGAGI. In DNA form, the CDR3 reads TGTGCCAGCAGTTTCTCTAGCGGGAGGGGCTACGAGCAGTACTTC. The encoded protein is CASSFSSGRGYEQYF.

The CDR3 region is CASSSERSSYNEQFF. The CDR3, as DNA: TGCGCCAGCAGCTCCGAGAGGAGCTCCTACAATGAGCAGTTCTTC. The V and J genes are TRBV5-1 and TRBJ2-1; D unclear. V was clipped by 3 bases and J by 0 bases, with 10 bases between them. The CDR3 sequence is 15 residues long. Germline CDR1 reads SGHRS; CDR2 reads YFSETQ. Full variable domain (outside the CDR3, taken from reference TRBV5-1 and TRBJ2-1): KAGVTQTPRYLIKTRGQQVTLSCSPISGHRSVSWYQQTPGQGLQFLFEYFSETQRNKGNFPGRFSGRQFSNSRSEMNVSTLELGDSALYLCASSSERSSYNEQFFGPGTRLTVL.

The chain employs TRBV30 and TRBJ2-5, with a tentative D call TRBD1 (5 bases). With the DNA end fitting TRBJ2-7 better, the J assignment may be wrong. This CDR3 spans 15 amino acids. The germline CDR1 and CDR2 sequences are GTSNPN and SVGIG (reference sequence). CDR3 bases: TGTGCCTGGACCAACCGGGCAGGGCCTATTTACGAGCAGTACTTC. The encoded protein is CAWTNRAGPIYEQYF.

The V call is TRBV28, the J call TRBJ2-1; D is possibly TRBD2 (6 bases). Germline V gene sequence: CDR1 MDHEN, CDR2 SYDVKM. V lost 6 bases and J 3 bases, leaving 15 bases between the germline ends. There are 15 residues in the CDR3. The CDR3 sequence: CASSPARTIYNEQFF. Here the CDR3 DNA reads TGTGCCAGCAGCCCCGCCAGGACTATCTACAATGAGCAGTTCTTC.

This chain links TRBV11-2 with TRBJ2-5; 7 bases match TRBD1. CDR1 is SGHAT and CDR2 is FQNNGV in the germline V gene. V shed 7 bases, J shed 1 base, and the junction held 6 bases outside the gene matches. This CDR3 has 14 amino acids. The CDR3 here is CASKRQGTQETQYF. CDR3 nucleotide sequence: TGTGCCAGCAAACGACAGGGAACCCAAGAGACCCAGTACTTC.

A single count supports this clone. The V call is TRBV30, the J call TRBJ2-1, with 13 positions matching TRBD2. Trimming removed 0 bases from V and 10 bases from J; junction bases left unmatched: 3. The germline V gene encodes CDR1 GTSNPN and CDR2 SVGIG (reference sequence). The CDR3 sequence is 14 residues long. CDR3 residues: CAWSVGLAGREQFF. CDR3 bases: TGTGCCTGGAGTGTGGGACTAGCGGGGAGGGAGCAGTTCTTC.